The rows below give T cell receptor beta chains drawn from one sample of a study of T-cell reconstitution after alpha-beta-depleted transplantation in children. TCRdb itself ran the PCR reads through MiXCR, one entry per CDR3 protein. The data show 200,000 to 250,000 distinct CDR3 sequences, around 9.9% seen once. Sequences were derived from PBMCs, sampled before TCRalphabeta/CD19-depleted stem cell transplant. Receptors originate from a child younger than two with acute myeloid leukemia, due to receive a stem cell transplant. Each CDR3 is given with its conserved first and last residue. The D gene is left open where the match is weak. For some rows the clone size is stated as once, few or many, or as a class when expanded; others skip it.

14,TRBV20-1,NA,TRBJ1-1,NA,CSARGRRANTEAFF,TGCAGTGCTAGAGGGAGGCGTGCGAACACTGAAGCTTTCTTT
14,TRBV7-2,NA,TRBJ2-4,NA,CASSLAGARDIQYF,TGTGCCAGCAGCTTAGCAGGGGCGCGAGACATTCAGTACTTC
10,TRBV20-1,TRBD1,TRBJ1-6,many,CSGQGEVLHF,TGCAGTGGACAGGGAGAAGTCCTCCACTTT
15,TRBV12-3/TRBV12-4,NA,TRBJ1-1,many,CASSLGGGMNTEAFF,TGTGCCAGCAGCCTCGGAGGGGGGATGAACACTGAAGCTTTCTTT
13,TRBV20-1,TRBD1,TRBJ1-4,many,CSATGQDLEKLFF,TGCAGTGCCACGGGACAGGATCTAGAAAAACTGTTTTTT
15,TRBV7-9,TRBD1,TRBJ1-1,many,CASSLAGQGVTEAFF,TGTGCCAGCAGCTTAGCGGGACAGGGTGTAACTGAAGCTTTCTTT
15,TRBV7-9,TRBD2,TRBJ2-5,many,CASSYQTGTSGRKYF,TGTGCCAGCAGCTATCAGACCGGGACTAGCGGGAGAAAGTACTTC
17,TRBV20-1,NA,TRBJ1-4,NA,CSARDFLRAGGNEKLFF,TGCAGTGCTAGAGACTTCCTCCGAGCAGGTGGTAATGAAAAACTGTTTTTT
13,TRBV20-1,NA,TRBJ2-2,many,CSARIWSAGELFF,TGCAGTGCTAGAATCTGGTCTGCCGGGGAGCTGTTTTTT
15,TRBV5-1,TRBD2,TRBJ2-3,few,CASSLTGGSADTQYF,TGCGCCAGCAGCTTGACGGGGGGGAGCGCAGATACGCAGTATTTT
16,TRBV5-1,NA,TRBJ2-1,many,CASSLASGHPYNEQFF,TGCGCCAGCAGCTTGGCCTCGGGACATCCCTACAATGAGCAGTTCTTC
13,TRBV20-1,NA,TRBJ1-2,many,CSARDHVGLGYTF,TGCAGTGCTAGAGATCATGTGGGTCTGGGCTACACCTTC
17,TRBV5-1,TRBD2,TRBJ2-2,many,CASSKRPTSGQTGELFF,TGCGCCAGCAGCAAGCGGCCAACTAGCGGCCAGACCGGGGAGCTGTTTTTT
13,TRBV20-1,NA,TRBJ1-5,many,CSARVSENQPQHF,TGCAGTGCTAGAGTCTCGGAAAATCAGCCCCAGCATTTT
13,TRBV10-3,NA,TRBJ2-1,many,CAITVSAYNEQFF,TGTGCCATCACTGTTAGCGCCTACAATGAGCAGTTCTTC
15,TRBV28,NA,TRBJ2-5,few,CASSTGWANQETQYF,TGTGCCAGCAGCACAGGGTGGGCGAACCAAGAGACCCAGTACTTC
16,TRBV11-2,TRBD1,TRBJ2-5,many,CASSLATGTGGVSQYF,TGTGCCAGCAGCTTAGCTACGGGGACAGGGGGAGTTTCCCAGTACTTC
12,TRBV29-1,NA,TRBJ2-4,many,CSVGRGENIQYF,TGCAGCGTTGGCAGGGGGGAGAACATTCAGTACTTC
13,TRBV9,NA,TRBJ1-5,few,CASSPDLSGPQHF,TGTGCCAGCAGCCCAGATCTAAGCGGGCCCCAGCATTTT
17,TRBV20-1,NA,TRBJ2-2,NA,CSASTYRDGGGPGELFF,TGCAGTGCTAGCACTTACAGGGACGGAGGTGGTCCCGGGGAGCTGTTTTTT
17,TRBV28,TRBD1,TRBJ2-7,many,CASSFSGQGPSSYEQYF,TGTGCCAGCAGTTTTTCGGGACAGGGGCCTAGCTCCTACGAGCAGTACTTC
15,TRBV28,NA,TRBJ1-2,many,CASSFGGARLGGYTF,TGTGCCAGCAGTTTTGGCGGGGCGCGGTTGGGTGGCTACACCTTC
13,TRBV20-1,NA,TRBJ2-3,many,CSARRGGVDTQYF,TGCAGTGCTAGACGCGGAGGGGTGGATACGCAGTATTTT
20,TRBV5-1,TRBD2,TRBJ2-1,NA,CASSPQISGDKSSSYNEQFF,TGCGCCAGCAGCCCCCAGATTAGCGGGGACAAATCTAGCTCCTACAATGAGCAGTTCTTC
14,TRBV2,TRBD1,TRBJ2-4,many,CASLTGEAKNIQYF,TGTGCCAGCCTGACAGGGGAGGCCAAAAACATTCAGTACTTC
16,TRBV5-1,TRBD1,TRBJ2-1,many,CASSVRQGSSYNEQFF,TGCGCCAGCAGCGTAAGACAGGGGAGCTCCTACAATGAGCAGTTCTTC
14,TRBV10-3,NA,TRBJ2-1,many,CAIKGTLSYNEQFF,TGTGCCATCAAGGGTACACTCTCCTACAATGAGCAGTTCTTC